This T cell receptor beta chain was identified in a study of T cell responses to AZD1222 COVID-19 vaccine. Clones were sequenced by immunoSEQ multiplex PCR, and TCRdb holds only the in-frame ones, with some missing. The data hold about 99,000 clones, with roughly 88% observed a single time. A word on this clone: Its target is not known.

Study results and caveats: Just six AZD1222 recipients tested seropositive at baseline.

Germline assignment: CDR1 MNHEY and CDR2 SVGAGI. V was shortened by 2 bases and J by 4 bases, with 9 bases between the two germline ends. The CDR3 totals 15 residues. The TCR comes from an adult in good health. The chain links TRBV6-5 to TRBJ1-6, with unresolved D. Sequenced material: peripheral blood, taken on day 0 of AZD1222 vaccination. The CDR3 loop reads CASSYDGDYNSPLHF. For the CDR3, the DNA is TGTGCCAGCAGTTACGACGGGGATTATAATTCACCCCTCCACTTT.